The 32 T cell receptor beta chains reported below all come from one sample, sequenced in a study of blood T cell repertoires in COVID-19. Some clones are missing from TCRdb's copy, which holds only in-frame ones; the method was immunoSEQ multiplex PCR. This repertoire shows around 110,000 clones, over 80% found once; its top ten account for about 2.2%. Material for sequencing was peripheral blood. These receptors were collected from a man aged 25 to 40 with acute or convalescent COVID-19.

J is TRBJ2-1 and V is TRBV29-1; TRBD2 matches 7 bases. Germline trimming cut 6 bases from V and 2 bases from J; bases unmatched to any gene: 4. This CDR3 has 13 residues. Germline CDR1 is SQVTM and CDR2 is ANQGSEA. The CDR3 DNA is TGCAGCGTCGTAGCGGGTGCCTACAATGAGCAGTTCTTC. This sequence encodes CSVVAGAYNEQFF.

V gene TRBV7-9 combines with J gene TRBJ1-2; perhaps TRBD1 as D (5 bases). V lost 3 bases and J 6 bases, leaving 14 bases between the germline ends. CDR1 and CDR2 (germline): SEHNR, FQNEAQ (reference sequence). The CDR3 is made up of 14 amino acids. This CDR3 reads CASSFGQGIDGYTF. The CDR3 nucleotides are TGTGCCAGCAGCTTTGGTCAGGGAATTGATGGCTACACCTTC.

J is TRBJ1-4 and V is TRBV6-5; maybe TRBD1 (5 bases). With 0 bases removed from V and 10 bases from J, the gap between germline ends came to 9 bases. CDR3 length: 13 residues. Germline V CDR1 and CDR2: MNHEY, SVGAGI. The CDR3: CASSYSGGGKLFF. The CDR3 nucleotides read TGTGCCAGCAGTTACTCGGGGGGAGGAAAACTGTTTTTT.

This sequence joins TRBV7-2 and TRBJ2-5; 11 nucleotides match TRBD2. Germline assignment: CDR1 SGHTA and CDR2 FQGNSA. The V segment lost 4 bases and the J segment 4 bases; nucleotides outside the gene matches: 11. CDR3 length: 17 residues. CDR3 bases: TGTGCCAGCAGCTCAATCTTCACTAGCGGGAGTTTAGAGACCCAGTACTTC. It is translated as CASSSIFTSGSLETQYF.

In DNA, the CDR3 is TGTGCCTGGACTCTGGGACTAGCGGGGGCCAATGAGCAGTTCTTC. Its translation: CAWTLGLAGANEQFF. The gene calls are TRBV30 and TRBJ2-1; 14 bases align to TRBD2. Germline V lookup: CDR1 GTSNPN, CDR2 SVGIG (reference sequence). This CDR3 spans 15 amino acids. Germline trimming cut 4 bases from V and 6 bases from J; bases unmatched to any gene: 5.

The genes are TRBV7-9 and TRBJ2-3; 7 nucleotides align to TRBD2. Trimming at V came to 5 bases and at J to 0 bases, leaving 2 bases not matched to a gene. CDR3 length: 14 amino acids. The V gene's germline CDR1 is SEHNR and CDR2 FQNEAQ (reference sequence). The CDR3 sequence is CASSQLASTDTQYF. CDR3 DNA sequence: TGTGCCAGCAGCCAACTAGCGAGCACAGATACGCAGTATTTT.

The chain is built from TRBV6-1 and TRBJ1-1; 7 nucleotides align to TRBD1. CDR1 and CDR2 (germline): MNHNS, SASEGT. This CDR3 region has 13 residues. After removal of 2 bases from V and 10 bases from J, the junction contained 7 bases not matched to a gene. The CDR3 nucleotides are TGTGCCAGCAGTGAAACAGGGGTAGGGGGAGCTTTCTTT. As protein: CASSETGVGGAFF.

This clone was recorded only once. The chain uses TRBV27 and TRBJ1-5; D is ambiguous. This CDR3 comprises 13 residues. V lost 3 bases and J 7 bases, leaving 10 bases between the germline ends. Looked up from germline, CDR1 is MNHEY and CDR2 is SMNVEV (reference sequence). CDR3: CASSFSVGQPQHF. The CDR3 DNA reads TGTGCCAGCAGTTTTTCGGTCGGGCAGCCCCAGCATTTT.

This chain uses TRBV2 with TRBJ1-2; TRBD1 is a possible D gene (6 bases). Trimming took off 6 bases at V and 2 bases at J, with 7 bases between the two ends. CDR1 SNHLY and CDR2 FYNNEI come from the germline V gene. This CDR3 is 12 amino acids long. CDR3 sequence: CASRDSNYGYTF. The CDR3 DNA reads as TGTGCCAGCAGGGACAGCAACTATGGCTACACCTTC.

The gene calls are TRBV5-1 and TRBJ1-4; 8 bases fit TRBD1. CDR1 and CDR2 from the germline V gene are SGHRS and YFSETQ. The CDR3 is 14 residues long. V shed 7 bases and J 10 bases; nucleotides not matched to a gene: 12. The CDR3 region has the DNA TGCGCCAGCGGAGCCGGGACAGGAGGGGGAAAACTGTTTTTT. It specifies CASGAGTGGGKLFF.

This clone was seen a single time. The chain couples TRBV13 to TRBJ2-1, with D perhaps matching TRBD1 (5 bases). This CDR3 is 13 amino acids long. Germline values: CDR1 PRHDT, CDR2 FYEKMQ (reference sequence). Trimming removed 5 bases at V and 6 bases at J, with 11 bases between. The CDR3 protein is CASSPRQINEQFF. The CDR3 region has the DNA TGTGCCAGCAGCCCTCGACAGATCAATGAGCAGTTCTTC. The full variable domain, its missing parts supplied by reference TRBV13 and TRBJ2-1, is AAGVIQSPRHLIKEKRETATLKCYPIPRHDTVYWYQQGPGQDPQFLISFYEKMQSDKGSIPDRFSAQQFSDYHSELNMSSLELGDSALYFCASSPRQINEQFFGPGTRLTVL.

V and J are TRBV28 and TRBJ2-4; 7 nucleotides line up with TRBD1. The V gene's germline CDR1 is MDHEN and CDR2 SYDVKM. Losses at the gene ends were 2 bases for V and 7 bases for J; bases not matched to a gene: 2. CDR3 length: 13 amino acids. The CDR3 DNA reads TGTGCCAGCAGTTTAGTACAGGGGAACATTCAGTACTTC. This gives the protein CASSLVQGNIQYF. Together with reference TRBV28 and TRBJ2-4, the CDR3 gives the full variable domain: DVKVTQSSRYLVKRTGEKVFLECVQDMDHENMFWYRQDPGLGLRLIYFSYDVKMKEKGDIPEGYSVSREKKERFSLILESASTNQTSMYLCASSLVQGNIQYFGAGTRLSVL.

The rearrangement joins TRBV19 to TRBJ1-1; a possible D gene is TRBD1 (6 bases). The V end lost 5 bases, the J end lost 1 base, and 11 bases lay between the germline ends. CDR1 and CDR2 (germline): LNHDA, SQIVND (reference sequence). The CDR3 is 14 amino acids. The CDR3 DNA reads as TGTGCCAGTAGTCCACGGACAGCGAACACTGAAGCTTTCTTT. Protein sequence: CASSPRTANTEAFF.

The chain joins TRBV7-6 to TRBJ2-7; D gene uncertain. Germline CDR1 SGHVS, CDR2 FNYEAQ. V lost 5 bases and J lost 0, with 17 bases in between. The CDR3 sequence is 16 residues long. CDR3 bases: TGTGCCAGCAGCCCATTGACCTCATGGAGCTCCTACGAGCAGTACTTC. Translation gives CASSPLTSWSSYEQYF.

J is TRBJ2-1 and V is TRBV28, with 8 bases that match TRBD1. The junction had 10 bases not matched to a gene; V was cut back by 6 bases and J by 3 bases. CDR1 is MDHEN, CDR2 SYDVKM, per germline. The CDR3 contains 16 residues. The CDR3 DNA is TGTGCCAGCAGGGTACCCGGACAGGGAGGCTACAATGAGCAGTTCTTC. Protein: CASRVPGQGGYNEQFF.

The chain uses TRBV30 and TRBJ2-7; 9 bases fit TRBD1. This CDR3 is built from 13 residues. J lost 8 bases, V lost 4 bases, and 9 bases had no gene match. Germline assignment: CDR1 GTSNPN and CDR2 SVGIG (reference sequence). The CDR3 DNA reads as TGTGCCTGGATAACAGGGGGCGCGAGGAAGCAGTACGTC. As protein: CAWITGGARKQYV.

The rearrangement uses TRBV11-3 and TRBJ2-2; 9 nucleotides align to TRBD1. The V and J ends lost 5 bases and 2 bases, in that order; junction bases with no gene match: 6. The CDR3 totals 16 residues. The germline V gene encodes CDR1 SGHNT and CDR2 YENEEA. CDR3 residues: CASSPPDRGNTGELFF. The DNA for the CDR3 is TGTGCCAGCAGCCCCCCGGACAGGGGAAACACCGGGGAGCTGTTTTTT.

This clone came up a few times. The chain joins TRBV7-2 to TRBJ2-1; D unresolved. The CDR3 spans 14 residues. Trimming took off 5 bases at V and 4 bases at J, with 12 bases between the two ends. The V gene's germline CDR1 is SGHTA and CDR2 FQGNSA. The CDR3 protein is CASSHMGTYNEQFF. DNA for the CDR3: TGTGCCAGCAGCCACATGGGCACATACAATGAGCAGTTCTTC.

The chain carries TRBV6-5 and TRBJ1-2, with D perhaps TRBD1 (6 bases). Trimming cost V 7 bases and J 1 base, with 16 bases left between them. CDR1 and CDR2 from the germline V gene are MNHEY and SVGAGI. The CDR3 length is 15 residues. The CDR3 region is CASTASDRFNYGYTF. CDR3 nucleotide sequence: TGTGCCAGCACCGCTTCGGACAGATTTAACTATGGCTACACCTTC.

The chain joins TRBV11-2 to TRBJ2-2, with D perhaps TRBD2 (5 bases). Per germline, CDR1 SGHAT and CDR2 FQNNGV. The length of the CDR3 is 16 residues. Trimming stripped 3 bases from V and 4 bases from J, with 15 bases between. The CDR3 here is CASSLSVSSGTGELFF. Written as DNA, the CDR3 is TGTGCCAGCAGCTTGTCGGTTTCCAGCGGCACCGGGGAGCTGTTTTTT.

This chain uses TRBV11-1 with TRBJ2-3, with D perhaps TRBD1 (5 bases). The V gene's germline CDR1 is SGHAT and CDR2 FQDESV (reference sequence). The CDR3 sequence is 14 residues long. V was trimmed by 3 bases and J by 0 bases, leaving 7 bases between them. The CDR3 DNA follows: TGTGCCAGCAGCTTCGACAGAAGCACAGATACGCAGTATTTT. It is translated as CASSFDRSTDTQYF.

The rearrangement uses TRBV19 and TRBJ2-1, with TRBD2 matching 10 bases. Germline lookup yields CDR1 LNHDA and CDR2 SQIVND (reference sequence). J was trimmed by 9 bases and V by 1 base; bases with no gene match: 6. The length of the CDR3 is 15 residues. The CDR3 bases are TGTGCCAGTAGTATAGGAGCGGGGGGGATTGGTGAGCAGTTCTTC. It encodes CASSIGAGGIGEQFF.

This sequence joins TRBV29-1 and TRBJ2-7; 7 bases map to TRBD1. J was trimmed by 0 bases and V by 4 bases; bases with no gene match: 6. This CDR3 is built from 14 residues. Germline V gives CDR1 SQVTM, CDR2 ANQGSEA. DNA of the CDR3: TGCAGCGTTGCCGGACAGGAGAGCTCCTACGAGCAGTACTTC. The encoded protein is CSVAGQESSYEQYF.

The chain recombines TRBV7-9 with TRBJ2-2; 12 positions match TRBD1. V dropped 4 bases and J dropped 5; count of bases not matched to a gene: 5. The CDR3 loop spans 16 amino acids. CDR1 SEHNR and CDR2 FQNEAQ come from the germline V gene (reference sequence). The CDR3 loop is CASSSRDRGLTGELFF. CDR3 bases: TGTGCCAGCAGCTCACGGGACAGGGGGCTTACCGGGGAGCTGTTTTTT.

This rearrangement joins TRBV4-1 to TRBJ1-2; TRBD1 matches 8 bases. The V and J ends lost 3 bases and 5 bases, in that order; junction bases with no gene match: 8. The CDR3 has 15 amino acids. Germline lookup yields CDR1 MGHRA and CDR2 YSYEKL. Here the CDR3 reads CASSQYPDREYGYTF. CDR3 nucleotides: TGCGCCAGCAGCCAGTACCCGGACAGGGAGTATGGCTACACCTTC.

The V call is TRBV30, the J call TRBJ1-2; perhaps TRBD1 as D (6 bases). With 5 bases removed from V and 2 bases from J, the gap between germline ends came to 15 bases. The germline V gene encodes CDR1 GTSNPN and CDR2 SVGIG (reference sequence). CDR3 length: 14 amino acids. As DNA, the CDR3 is TGTGCCTGGGGACAGTTTGCACGAAACTATGGCTACACCTTC. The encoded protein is CAWGQFARNYGYTF.

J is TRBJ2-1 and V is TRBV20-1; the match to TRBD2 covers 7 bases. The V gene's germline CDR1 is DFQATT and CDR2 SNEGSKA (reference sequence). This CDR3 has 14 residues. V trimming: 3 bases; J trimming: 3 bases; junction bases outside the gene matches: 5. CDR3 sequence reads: CSASFGRDYNEQFF. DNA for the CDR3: TGCAGTGCTAGTTTTGGGAGGGACTACAATGAGCAGTTCTTC.

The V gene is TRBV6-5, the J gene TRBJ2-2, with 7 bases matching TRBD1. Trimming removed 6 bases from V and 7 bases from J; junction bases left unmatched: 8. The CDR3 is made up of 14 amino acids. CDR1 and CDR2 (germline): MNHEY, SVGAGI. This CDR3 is CASSKTGTSGELFF. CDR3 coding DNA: TGTGCCAGCAGCAAGACAGGGACCAGCGGGGAGCTGTTTTTT.

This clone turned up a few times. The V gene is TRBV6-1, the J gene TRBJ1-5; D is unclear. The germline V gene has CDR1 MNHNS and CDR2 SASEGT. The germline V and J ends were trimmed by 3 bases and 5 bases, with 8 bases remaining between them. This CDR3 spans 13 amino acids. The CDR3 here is CASSDREYQPQHF. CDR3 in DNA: TGTGCCAGCAGTGATAGGGAGTATCAGCCCCAGCATTTT.

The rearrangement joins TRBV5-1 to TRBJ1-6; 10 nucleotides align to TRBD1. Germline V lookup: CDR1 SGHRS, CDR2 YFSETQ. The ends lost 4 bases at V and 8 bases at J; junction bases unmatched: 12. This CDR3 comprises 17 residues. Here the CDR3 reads CASSLTTGGGTDSPLHF. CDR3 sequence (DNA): TGCGCCAGCAGCCTAACGACAGGGGGCGGTACTGATTCACCCCTCCACTTT.

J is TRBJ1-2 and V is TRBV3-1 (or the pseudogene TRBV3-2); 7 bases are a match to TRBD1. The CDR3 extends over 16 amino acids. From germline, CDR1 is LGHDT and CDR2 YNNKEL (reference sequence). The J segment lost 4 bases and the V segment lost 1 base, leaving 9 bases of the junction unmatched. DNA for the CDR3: TGTGCCAGCAGCCAAGTAGTGAGGGGGCCCAGCTATGGCTACACCTTC. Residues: CASSQVVRGPSYGYTF.

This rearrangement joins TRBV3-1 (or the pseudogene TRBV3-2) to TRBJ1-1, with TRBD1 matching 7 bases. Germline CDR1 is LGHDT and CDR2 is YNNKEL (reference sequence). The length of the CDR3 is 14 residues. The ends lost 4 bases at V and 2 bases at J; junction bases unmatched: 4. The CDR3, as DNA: TGTGCCAGCAGCCGTCAGGGGGGAAACACTGAAGCTTTCTTT. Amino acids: CASSRQGGNTEAFF.